This T cell receptor (beta chain) came from a study of T cell responses to AZD1222 COVID-19 vaccine. The protocol was immunoSEQ multiplex PCR, while the TCRdb copy is restricted to in-frame clones and leaves out a portion. The sample consists of about 86,000 clones, around nine tenths of them appearing once. V gave up 8 bases and J gave up 0 bases, with 20 bases separating them. Germline values: CDR1 ENHRY, CDR2 SYGVKD. The CDR3 has 16 amino acids. This sample comprised peripheral blood, obtained 28 days after the second AZD1222 dose. This sequence originates from an adult who received the AZD1222 COVID-19 vaccine. J is TRBJ2-7 and V is TRBV10-3; maybe TRBD1 (6 bases). CDR3 coding DNA: TGTGCCATCCGTGGAGGAGTGGGGGCGAGCTCCTACGAGCAGTACTTC. Residues: CAIRGGVGASSYEQYF.